This T cell receptor (beta chain) was identified in a study of beta chain features in type 1 diabetes. Notes on the study in general: There was a moderate but significant shortening of TCRB CDR3s in all four CD4+ subsets of Type 1 diabetes patients. In patients and controls equally, PCR might favor templates that are shorter. TCRB repertoires of naive, central memory and Treg cells appeared more similar among patients than among healthy donors.

This clone turned up a few times. Its target is not known. The isolated RNA, all of it, was reverse transcribed, so expressed TCRB transcripts were what got sequenced. Produced via immunoSEQ multiplex PCR; TCRdb's table is partial and in-frame only. The profile shows 600,000 to 650,000 clones, about 14% of them singletons. The CDR3 extends over 15 amino acids. The ends lost 5 bases at V and 10 bases at J; junction bases unmatched: 16. Per the germline V gene, CDR1 is MNHEY and CDR2 is SMNVEV (reference sequence). Purity exceeded 98% in all sorted populations. The sequencing input was naive CD4+ T cells from blood. This chain connects TRBV27 to TRBJ1-1; 7 positions agree with TRBD1. This receptor was obtained from a man between 18 and 29 years old in good health. CDR3 sequence: CASSTMGGQALGAFF. The CDR3 DNA reads TGTGCCAGCAGTACTATGGGAGGACAGGCACTAGGAGCTTTCTTT.